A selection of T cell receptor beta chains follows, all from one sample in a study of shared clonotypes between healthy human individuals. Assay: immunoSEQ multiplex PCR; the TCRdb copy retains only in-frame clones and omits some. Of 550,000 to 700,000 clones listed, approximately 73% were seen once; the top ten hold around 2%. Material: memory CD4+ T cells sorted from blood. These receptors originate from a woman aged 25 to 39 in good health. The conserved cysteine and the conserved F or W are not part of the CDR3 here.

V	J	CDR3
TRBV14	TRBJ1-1	ASSQMALTEAF
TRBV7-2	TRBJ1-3	ASSLSSYSGNTIY
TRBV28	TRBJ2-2	ASSLVNGELF
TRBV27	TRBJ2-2	ASRLAGSTGELF
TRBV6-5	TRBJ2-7	ASSGTGGPSYEQY
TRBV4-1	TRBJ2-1	ASSQGPGRLRAYNEQF
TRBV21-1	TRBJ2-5	ASSTRQEYQETQY
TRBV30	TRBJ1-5	AWSDRGNQPQH
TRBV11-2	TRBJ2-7	ASSALRHGEAEQY
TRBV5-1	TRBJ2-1	ASSPLAGSSYNEQF
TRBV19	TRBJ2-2	ASSPRTGTGDTGELF
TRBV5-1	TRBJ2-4	ASSLFARENIQY
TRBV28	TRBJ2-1	ASGDRGDEQF
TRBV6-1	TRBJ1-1	ASSELGGTEAF
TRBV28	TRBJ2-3	ASSSRGHLTDTQY
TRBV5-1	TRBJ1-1	ASSPQGVEAF
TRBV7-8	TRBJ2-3	ASSLGAYRLTTGTQY
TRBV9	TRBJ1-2	ASSVASGDGYT
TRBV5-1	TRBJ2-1	ASSLDVGLNEQF
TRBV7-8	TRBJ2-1	ASRIDRGTYNEQF
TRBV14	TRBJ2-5	ASSQQGSGAGETQY
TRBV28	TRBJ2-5	ASSPGQGPETQY
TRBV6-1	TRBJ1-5	ASSEWTGIKQPQH
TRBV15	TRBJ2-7	ATSSRQGIIDEQY
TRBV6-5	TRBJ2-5	ASSGSRETQY
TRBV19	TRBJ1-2	ASSIDNRNYGYT
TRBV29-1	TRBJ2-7	SVWVTGKFEQY
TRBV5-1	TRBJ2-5	ASSIVDRDSRTQY
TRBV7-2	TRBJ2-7	ASSLADSYEQY
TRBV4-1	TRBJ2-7	ASSRLGTGVNKDEQY
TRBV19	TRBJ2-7	ASSIAGAASGYSYEQY
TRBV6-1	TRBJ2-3	ASSATSGSTDTQY
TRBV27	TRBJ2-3	ASSLWRGTDTQY
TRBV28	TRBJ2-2	ASRARQNTGELF
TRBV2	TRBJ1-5	ASSDRGGNQPQH
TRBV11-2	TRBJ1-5	ASSLGHNQPQH
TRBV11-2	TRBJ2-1	ASSLDVVAGGSEQF
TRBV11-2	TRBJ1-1	ASRRPGLREGAVNTEAF
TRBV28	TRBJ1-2	ASRLGGNYGYT
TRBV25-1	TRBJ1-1	ASSESIIWNTEAF
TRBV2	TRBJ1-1	ASSENENREAF
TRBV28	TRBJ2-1	AVTGANYNEQF
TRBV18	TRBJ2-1	ASSSRTTSGSSYNEQF
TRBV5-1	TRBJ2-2	ASTGQGASGELF
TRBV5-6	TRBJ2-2	ASSWGLTVNTGELF
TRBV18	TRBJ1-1	ASSPGQGTPQNTEAF
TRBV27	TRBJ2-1	ASSLWLRGQQQF
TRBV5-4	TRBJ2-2	ASSPRVGELF
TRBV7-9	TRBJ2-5	ASSLGITQETQY
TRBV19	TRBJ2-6	ASSMGGTGANVLT
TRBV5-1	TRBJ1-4	ASSLGGLNEKLF
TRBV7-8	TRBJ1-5	ASSSGRISNQPQH
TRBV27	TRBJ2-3	ASSLSSSASTDTQY
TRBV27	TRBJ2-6	ASSRDNSGANVLT
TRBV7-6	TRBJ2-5	ASSLRQTGATQY
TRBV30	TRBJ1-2	AWSGQGPYGYT
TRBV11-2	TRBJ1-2	ASSYGTADYGYT
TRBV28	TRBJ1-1	ASRELNTEAF
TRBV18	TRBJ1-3	ASSPQGTGPLSGNTIY